The 11 T cell receptor beta chains below all came from one sample that was sequenced in a study of T cell changes during pregnancy in multiple sclerosis. The data were produced by immunoSEQ multiplex PCR, yet TCRdb's version contains in-frame clones alone and is incomplete. Counted here are fewer than 85,000 clones, over 90% occurring once; the ten biggest clones make up about 1.2%. The sample consisted of peripheral blood, taken in the second trimester of pregnancy. The receptor set was obtained from a female donor with multiple sclerosis, enrolled in a pregnancy study.

This clone appeared a single time. The chain is built from TRBV2 and TRBJ2-7; D may be TRBD1 (6 bases). Trimming cost V 7 bases and J 0 bases, with 13 bases left between them. The CDR3 is 14 amino acids. The germline V gene encodes CDR1 SNHLY and CDR2 FYNNEI. CDR3 residues: CASKRGTSSYEQYF. CDR3 coding DNA: TGTGCCAGCAAGAGGGGGACCAGCTCCTACGAGCAGTACTTC.

The chain combines TRBV7-9 with TRBJ1-5, with 7 bases aligning to TRBD1. Germline CDR1 and CDR2: SEHNR and FQNEAQ (reference sequence). The CDR3 has 15 amino acids. V trimming: 1 base; J trimming: 1 base; junction bases outside the gene matches: 1. The CDR3 coding sequence is TGTGCCAGCAGCTTAGGACAGGGAAGCAATCAGCCCCAGCATTTT. This sequence encodes CASSLGQGSNQPQHF.

The chain carries TRBV11-2 and TRBJ2-5; D call uncertain. The V end was cut by 4 bases, the J end by 4 bases, with 10 bases between. There are 13 residues in the CDR3. CDR1 and CDR2 from the germline V gene are SGHAT and FQNNGV. This chain's CDR3 is CASSWAQLETQYF. Here the CDR3 DNA reads TGTGCCAGCAGCTGGGCCCAGCTAGAGACCCAGTACTTC. The full variable domain, with the rest looked up from reference TRBV11-2 and TRBJ2-5, is EAGVAQSPRYKIIEKRQSVAFWCNPISGHATLYWYQQILGQGPKLLIQFQNNGVVDDSQLPKDRFSAERLKGVDSTLKIQPAKLEDSAVYLCASSWAQLETQYFGPGTRLLVL.

The rearrangement uses TRBV11-3 and TRBJ2-3; 9 positions agree with TRBD2. V was clipped by 3 bases and J by 1 base; unmatched bases: 11. From germline, CDR1 is SGHNT and CDR2 YENEEA. The CDR3 has 18 residues. CDR3 coding DNA: TGTGCCAGCAGCTTTGGGCGTGGACTAGCGCGGGGCACAGATACGCAGTATTTT. It encodes CASSFGRGLARGTDTQYF.

This chain connects TRBV6-1 to TRBJ2-1; 8 nucleotides agree with TRBD2. The V and J ends lost 6 bases and 5 bases, in that order; junction bases with no gene match: 9. The germline V gene encodes CDR1 MNHNS and CDR2 SASEGT. The CDR3 is made up of 15 amino acids. The CDR3 is CASRGLGREHNEQFF. CDR3 DNA sequence: TGTGCCAGCAGGGGACTAGGCCGGGAACACAATGAGCAGTTCTTC.

The gene calls are TRBV5-1 and TRBJ2-5; 12 bases match TRBD1. The ends lost 0 bases at V and 5 bases at J; junction bases unmatched: 8. Germline lookup yields CDR1 SGHRS and CDR2 YFSETQ. The CDR3 length is 17 residues. The CDR3 DNA reads as TGCGCCAGCAGCTTGGCCGCGGGACAGGGGGCTCGGGAGACCCAGTACTTC. This gives the protein CASSLAAGQGARETQYF.

This chain connects TRBV19 to TRBJ1-5, with D tentatively TRBD1 (5 bases). The V gene lost 7 bases and the J gene lost 6 bases, with 22 bases spanning the gap. The CDR3 runs to 16 residues. From germline, CDR1 is LNHDA and CDR2 SQIVND (reference sequence). This chain's CDR3 is CASIDRGRAVFQPQHF. The CDR3 DNA reads as TGTGCCAGTATAGATAGAGGCAGGGCGGTTTTTCAGCCCCAGCATTTT.

This clone was detected once. CDR3 region: CASSFQLAPTRDTQYF. The CDR3, as DNA: TGTGCCAGCAGTTTCCAACTAGCGCCTACGCGTGACACGCAGTATTTT. The rearrangement uses TRBV27 and TRBJ2-3; 7 nucleotides agree with TRBD2. The CDR3 runs 16 residues. J lost 9 bases, V lost 3 bases, and 15 bases had no gene match. The germline gives CDR1 MNHEY, CDR2 SMNVEV (reference sequence).

The V gene is TRBV6-6, the J gene TRBJ1-5; D may be TRBD1 (6 bases). V lost 7 bases and J 1 base, leaving 11 bases between the germline ends. Germline CDR1 MNHNY, CDR2 SVGAGI (reference sequence). The CDR3 loop spans 14 amino acids. The CDR3 loop reads CASTQTGSNQPQHF. The CDR3 coding sequence is TGTGCCAGCACCCAGACAGGAAGCAATCAGCCCCAGCATTTT.

This chain uses TRBV4-2 with TRBJ1-1, with a possible D match to TRBD1 (6 bases). The CDR3 loop spans 14 amino acids. Trimming took 8 bases from V and 3 from J, leaving 16 bases between them. Germline V gene sequence: CDR1 LGHNA, CDR2 YNFKEQ. In nucleotides, the CDR3 is TGTGCCAGCGCCACAAGGGGGGGTGACACTGAAGCTTTCTTT. It yields the protein CASATRGGDTEAFF.

The rearrangement links TRBV19 to TRBJ1-5, with D hard to call. The CDR3 has 12 residues. Trimming left V 3 bases short and J 11 bases short, with 11 bases between. In germline, CDR1 is LNHDA, CDR2 SQIVND (reference sequence). CDR3: CASSISDSAQHF. Written as DNA, the CDR3 is TGTGCCAGTAGTATTTCCGACTCGGCCCAGCATTTT.